This T cell receptor beta chain is drawn from a study of control samples from healthy donors and cancer patients. The length of the CDR3 is 13 residues. Germline V gene data show CDR1 as MNHNS and CDR2 as SASEGT. With 1 base removed from V and 9 bases from J, the gap between germline ends came to 12 bases. Method: immunoSEQ multiplex PCR; TCRdb's copy keeps in-frame clones and lacks some. This table has 200,000 or so clones, roughly 94% appearing once. In this sample, this clone turned up once. The chain couples TRBV6-1 to TRBJ1-1, with D possibly matching TRBD1 (6 bases). This sequence was found in a man aged 50-59 years in good health. The sequencing input was blood. CDR3 residues: CASSEEPTGKAFF. CDR3 bases: TGTGCCAGCAGTGAAGAGCCCACAGGGAAAGCTTTCTTT.